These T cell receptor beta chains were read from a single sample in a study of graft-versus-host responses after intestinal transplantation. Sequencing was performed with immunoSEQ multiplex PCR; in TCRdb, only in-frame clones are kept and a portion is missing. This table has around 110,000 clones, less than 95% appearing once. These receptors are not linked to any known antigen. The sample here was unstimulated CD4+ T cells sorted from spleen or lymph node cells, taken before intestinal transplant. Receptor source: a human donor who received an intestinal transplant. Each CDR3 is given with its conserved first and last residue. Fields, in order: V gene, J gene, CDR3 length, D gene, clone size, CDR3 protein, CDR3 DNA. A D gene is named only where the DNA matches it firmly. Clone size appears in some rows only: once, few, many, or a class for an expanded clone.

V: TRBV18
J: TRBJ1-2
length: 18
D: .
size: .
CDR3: CASSPRVPQSQTNYGYTF
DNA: TGTGCCAGCTCACCCCGTGTGCCGCAATCGCAGACTAACTATGGCTACACCTTC

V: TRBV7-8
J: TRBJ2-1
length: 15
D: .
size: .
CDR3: CASSLVPTNYNEQFF
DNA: TGTGCCAGCAGCTTAGTTCCTACCAACTACAATGAGCAGTTCTTC

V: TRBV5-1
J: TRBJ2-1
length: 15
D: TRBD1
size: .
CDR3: CASTYAGQGANEQFF
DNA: TGCGCCAGCACATATGCGGGACAGGGGGCAAATGAGCAGTTCTTC

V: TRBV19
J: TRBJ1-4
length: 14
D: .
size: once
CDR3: CASTIQGVGEKLFF
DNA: TGTGCCAGTACCATCCAGGGTGTCGGAGAAAAACTGTTTTTT

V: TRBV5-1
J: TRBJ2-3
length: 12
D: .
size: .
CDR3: CASSRARDTQYF
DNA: TGCGCCAGCAGCAGAGCTAGGGATACGCAGTATTTT

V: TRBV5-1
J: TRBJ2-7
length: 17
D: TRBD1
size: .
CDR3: CASSLDPLGQGNYEQYF
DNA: TGCGCCAGCAGCTTGGATCCCCTGGGACAGGGTAATTACGAGCAGTACTTC

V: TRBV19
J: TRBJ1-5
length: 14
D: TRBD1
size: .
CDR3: CASSGFTGDQPQHF
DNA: TGTGCCAGTAGCGGTTTTACAGGGGATCAGCCCCAGCATTTT

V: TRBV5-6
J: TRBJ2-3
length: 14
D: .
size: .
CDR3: CASSPRTSTDTQYF
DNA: TGTGCCAGCAGCCCTAGGACTAGCACAGATACGCAGTATTTT

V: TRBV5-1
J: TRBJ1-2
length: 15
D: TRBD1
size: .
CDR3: CASSLAGTAFYGYTF
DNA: TGCGCCAGCAGCTTGGCCGGGACAGCTTTCTATGGCTACACCTTC

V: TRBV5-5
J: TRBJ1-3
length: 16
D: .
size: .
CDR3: CASSPVAGRSGNTIYF
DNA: TGTGCCAGCAGCCCCGTCGCGGGACGCTCTGGAAACACCATATATTTT

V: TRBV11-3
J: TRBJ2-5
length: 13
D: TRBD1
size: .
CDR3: CASSSGQKETQYF
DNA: TGTGCCAGCAGCTCGGGACAGAAAGAGACCCAGTACTTC

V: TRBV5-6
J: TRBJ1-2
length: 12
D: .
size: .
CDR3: CASSAYRNGYTF
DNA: TGTGCCAGCAGCGCGTACAGAAATGGCTACACCTTC

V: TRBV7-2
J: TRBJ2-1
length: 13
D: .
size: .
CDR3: CASSLSQYNEQFF
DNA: TGTGCCAGCAGCTTAAGTCAGTACAATGAGCAGTTCTTC

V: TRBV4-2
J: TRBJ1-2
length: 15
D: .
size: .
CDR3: CASSQEVGVNYGYTF
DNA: TGTGCCAGCAGCCAAGAAGTGGGAGTGAACTATGGCTACACCTTC

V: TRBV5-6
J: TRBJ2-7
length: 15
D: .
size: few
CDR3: CASSLLGAVSYEQYF
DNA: TGTGCCAGCAGCTTGTTGGGCGCAGTGTCCTACGAGCAGTACTTC

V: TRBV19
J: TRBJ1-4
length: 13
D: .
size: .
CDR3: CASEGQGKEKLFF
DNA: TGTGCCAGTGAGGGCCAAGGCAAAGAAAAACTGTTTTTT

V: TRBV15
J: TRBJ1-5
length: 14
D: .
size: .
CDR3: CATSRVQVNQPQHF
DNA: TGTGCCACCAGCAGAGTCCAGGTGAATCAGCCCCAGCATTTT

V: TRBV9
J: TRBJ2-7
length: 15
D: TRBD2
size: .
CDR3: CASSVGRGVPYEQYF
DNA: TGTGCCAGCAGCGTAGGACGGGGGGTTCCCTACGAGCAGTACTTC